This TCR beta chain was identified in a study of T cell repertoires in cytomegalovirus infection. Study-wide background: Public TCR beta signatures provided an indication of both CMV infection and a matching HLA type. Overall study findings and caveats: Frequencies of public TCR beta families were cumulated, and this identified carriers of CMV plus the relevant HLA. Clonotype analysis showed dominance of the ex vivo response by HLA-C-restricted CMV-specific TCR beta clonotypes.

This clonotype was detected ten times or more. Its antigen remains unidentified. Germline lookup yields CDR1 SGHVS and CDR2 FNYEAQ. CDR3 length: 15 residues. Trimming took 3 bases from V and 3 from J; bases not matched to a gene: 5. One entry per CDR3 protein, called by TCRdb with MiXCR from the reads. The sample carries roughly 240,000 distinct CDR3 sequences, around 6.4% recorded once. The sample consisted of PBMCs. The chain joins TRBV7-6 to TRBJ1-1, with 9 nucleotides matching TRBD1. This TCR derives from a human donor in good health (CMV status not recorded). Some clones in this sample may be carry-over from other donors' samples. In nucleotides, the CDR3 is TGTGCCAGCAGCTTCATGACAGGGGGTGACACTGAAGCTTTCTTT. Residues: CASSFMTGGDTEAFF.